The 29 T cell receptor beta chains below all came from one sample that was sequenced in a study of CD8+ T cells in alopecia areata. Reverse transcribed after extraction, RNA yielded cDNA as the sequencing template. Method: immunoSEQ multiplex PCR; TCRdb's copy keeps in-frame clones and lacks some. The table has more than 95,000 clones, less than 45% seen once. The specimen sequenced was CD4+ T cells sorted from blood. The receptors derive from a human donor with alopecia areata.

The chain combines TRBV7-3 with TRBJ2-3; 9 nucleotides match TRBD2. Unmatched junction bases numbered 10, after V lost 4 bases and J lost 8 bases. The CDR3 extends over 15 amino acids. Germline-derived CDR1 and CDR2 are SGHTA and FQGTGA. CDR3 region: CASSSPLAGHGTQYF. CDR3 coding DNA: TGTGCCAGCAGCTCACCCCTAGCGGGGCATGGTACGCAGTATTTT. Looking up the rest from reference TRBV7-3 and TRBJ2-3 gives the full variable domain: GAGVSQTPSNKVTEKGKYVELRCDPISGHTALYWYRQSLGQGPEFLIYFQGTGAADDSGLPNDRFFAVRPEGSVSTLKIQRTERGDSAVYLCASSSPLAGHGTQYFGPGTRLTVL.

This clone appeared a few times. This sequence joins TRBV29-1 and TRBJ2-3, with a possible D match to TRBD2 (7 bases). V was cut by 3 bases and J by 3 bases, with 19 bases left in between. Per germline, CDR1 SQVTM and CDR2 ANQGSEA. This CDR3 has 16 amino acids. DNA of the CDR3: TGCAGCGTTGAGGGGAGTCCAGGGGAGGGGACAGATACGCAGTATTTT. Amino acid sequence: CSVEGSPGEGTDTQYF.

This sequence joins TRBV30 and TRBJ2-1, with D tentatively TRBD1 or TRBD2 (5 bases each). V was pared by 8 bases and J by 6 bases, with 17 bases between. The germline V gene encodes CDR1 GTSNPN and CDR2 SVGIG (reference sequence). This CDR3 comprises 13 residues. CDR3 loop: CAGARVGANEQFF. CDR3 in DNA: TGTGCCGGGGCCAGAGTCGGGGCCAATGAGCAGTTCTTC. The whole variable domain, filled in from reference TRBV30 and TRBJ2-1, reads SQTIHQWPATLVQPVGSPLSLECTVEGTSNPNLYWYRQAAGRGLQLLFYSVGIGQISSEVPQNLSASRPQDRQFILSSKKLLLSDSGFYLCAGARVGANEQFFGPGTRLTVL.

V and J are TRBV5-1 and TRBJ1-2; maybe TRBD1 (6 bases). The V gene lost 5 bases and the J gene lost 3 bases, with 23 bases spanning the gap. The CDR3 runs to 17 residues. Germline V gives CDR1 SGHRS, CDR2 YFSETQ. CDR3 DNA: TGCGCCAGCAGACCGACGACAGGCCGGGGGTTAGACTATGGCTACACCTTC. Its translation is CASRPTTGRGLDYGYTF.

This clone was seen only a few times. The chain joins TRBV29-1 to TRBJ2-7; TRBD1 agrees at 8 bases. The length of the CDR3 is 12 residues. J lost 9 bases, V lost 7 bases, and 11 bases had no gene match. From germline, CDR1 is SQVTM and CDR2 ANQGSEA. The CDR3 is CSARTGPGVQYF. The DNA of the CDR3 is TGCAGCGCCCGGACAGGGCCGGGGGTGCAGTACTTC.

CDR3: CASTGDSWTSEEYF. The DNA of the CDR3 is TGTGCCAGCACTGGGGACAGTTGGACTAGCGAGGAGTACTTC. The chain couples TRBV2 to TRBJ2-4; 9 positions match TRBD2. Unmatched junction bases numbered 15, after V lost 7 bases and J lost 14 bases. From germline, CDR1 is SNHLY and CDR2 FYNNEI. The CDR3 totals 14 residues.

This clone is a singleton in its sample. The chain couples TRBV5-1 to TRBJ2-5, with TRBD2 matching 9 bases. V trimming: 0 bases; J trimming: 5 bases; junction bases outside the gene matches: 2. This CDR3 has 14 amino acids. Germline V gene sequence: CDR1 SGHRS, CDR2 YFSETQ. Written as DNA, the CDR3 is TGCGCCAGCAGCTTGGGCCTAGCGGGGGAGACCCAGTACTTC. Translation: CASSLGLAGETQYF.

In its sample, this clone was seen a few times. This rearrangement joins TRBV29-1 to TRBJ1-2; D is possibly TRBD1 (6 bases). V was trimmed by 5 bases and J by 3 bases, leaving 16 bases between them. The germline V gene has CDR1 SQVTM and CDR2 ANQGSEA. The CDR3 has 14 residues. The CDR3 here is CSVHRGARDYGYTF. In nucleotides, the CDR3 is TGCAGCGTTCACCGGGGGGCGCGGGACTATGGCTACACCTTC.

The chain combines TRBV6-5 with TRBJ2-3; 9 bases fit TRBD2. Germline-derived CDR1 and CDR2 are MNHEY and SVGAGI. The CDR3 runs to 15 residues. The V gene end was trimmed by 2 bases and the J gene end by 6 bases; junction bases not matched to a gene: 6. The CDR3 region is CASSYGGLAQDTQYF. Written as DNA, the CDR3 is TGTGCCAGCAGTTACGGGGGACTAGCTCAGGATACGCAGTATTTT.

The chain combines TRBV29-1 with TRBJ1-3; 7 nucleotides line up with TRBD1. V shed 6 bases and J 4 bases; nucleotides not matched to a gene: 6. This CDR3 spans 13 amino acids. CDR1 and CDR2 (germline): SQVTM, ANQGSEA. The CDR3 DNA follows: TGCAGCGTCCAGACAGGGCTCGGAAACACCATATATTTT. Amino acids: CSVQTGLGNTIYF.

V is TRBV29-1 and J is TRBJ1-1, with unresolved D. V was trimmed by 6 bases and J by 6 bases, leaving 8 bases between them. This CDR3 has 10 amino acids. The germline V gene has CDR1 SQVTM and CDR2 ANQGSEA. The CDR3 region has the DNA TGCAGCGTCTATCAGTCTGAAGCTTTCTTT. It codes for CSVYQSEAFF.

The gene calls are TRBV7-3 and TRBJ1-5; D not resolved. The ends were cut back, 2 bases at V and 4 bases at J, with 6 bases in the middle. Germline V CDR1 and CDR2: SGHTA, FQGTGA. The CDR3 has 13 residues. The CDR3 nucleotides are TGTGCCAGCAGCTTACGGGGTAATCAGCCCCAGCATTTT. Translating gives CASSLRGNQPQHF.

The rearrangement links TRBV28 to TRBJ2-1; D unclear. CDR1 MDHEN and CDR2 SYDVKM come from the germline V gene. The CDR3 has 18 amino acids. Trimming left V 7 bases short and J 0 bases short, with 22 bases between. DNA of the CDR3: TGTGCCAGCACCGTGAGGAGTCTACGGAGAAGCTCCTACAATGAGCAGTTCTTC. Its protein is CASTVRSLRRSSYNEQFF.

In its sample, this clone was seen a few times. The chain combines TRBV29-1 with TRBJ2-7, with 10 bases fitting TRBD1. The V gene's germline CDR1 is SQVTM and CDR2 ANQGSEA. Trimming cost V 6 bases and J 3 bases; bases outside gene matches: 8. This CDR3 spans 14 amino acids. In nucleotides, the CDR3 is TGCAGCGTCGCTCGGGACAGGGGCTTCTACGAGCAGTACTTC. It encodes CSVARDRGFYEQYF.

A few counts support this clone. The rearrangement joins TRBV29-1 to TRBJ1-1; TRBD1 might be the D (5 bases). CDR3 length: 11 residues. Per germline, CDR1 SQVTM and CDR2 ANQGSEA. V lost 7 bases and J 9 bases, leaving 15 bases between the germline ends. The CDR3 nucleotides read TGCAGCGCCCAACCCCAGGACAAAGCTTTCTTT. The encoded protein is CSAQPQDKAFF.

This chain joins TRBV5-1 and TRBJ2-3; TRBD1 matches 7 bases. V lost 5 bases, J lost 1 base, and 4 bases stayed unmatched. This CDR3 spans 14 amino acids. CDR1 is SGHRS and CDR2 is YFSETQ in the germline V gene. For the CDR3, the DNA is TGCGCCAGCAGGGCCGGGACAGGCACAGATACGCAGTATTTT. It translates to CASRAGTGTDTQYF.

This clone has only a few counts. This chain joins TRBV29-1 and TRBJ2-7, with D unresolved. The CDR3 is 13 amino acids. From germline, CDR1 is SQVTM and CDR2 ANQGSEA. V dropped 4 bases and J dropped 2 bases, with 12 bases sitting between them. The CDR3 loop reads CSVVGRLAYEQYF. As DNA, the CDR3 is TGCAGCGTTGTCGGCCGCCTAGCCTACGAGCAGTACTTC.

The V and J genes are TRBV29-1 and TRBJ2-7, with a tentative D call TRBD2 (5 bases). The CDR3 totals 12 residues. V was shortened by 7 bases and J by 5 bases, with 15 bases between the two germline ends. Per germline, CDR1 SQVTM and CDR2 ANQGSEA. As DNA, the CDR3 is TGCAGCGCCCATACTAGAACGGACGAGCAGTACTTC. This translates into CSAHTRTDEQYF.

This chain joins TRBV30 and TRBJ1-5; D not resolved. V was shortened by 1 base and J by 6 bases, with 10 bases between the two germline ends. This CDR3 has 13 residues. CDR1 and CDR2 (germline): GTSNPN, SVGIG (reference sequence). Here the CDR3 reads CAWSGSGGQPQHF. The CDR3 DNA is TGTGCCTGGAGTGGTAGCGGTGGTCAGCCCCAGCATTTT.

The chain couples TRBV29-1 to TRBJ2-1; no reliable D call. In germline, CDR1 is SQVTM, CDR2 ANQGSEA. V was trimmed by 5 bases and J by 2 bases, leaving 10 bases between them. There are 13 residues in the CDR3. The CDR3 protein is CSVIPAAYNEQFF. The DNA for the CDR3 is TGCAGCGTTATACCTGCTGCCTACAATGAGCAGTTCTTC.

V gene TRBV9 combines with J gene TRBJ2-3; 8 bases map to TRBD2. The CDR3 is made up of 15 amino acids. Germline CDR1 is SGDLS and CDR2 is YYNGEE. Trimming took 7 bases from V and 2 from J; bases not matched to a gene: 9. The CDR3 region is CASSRTAGDTDTQYF. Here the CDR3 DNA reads TGTGCCAGCTCCCGGACAGCGGGGGACACAGATACGCAGTATTTT.

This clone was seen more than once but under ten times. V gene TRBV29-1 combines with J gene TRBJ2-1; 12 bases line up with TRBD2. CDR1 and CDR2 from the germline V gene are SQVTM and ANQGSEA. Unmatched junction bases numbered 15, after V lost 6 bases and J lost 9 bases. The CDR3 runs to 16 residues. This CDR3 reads CSVDRPGLAGKGEQFF. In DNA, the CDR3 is TGCAGCGTCGACAGACCGGGACTAGCGGGCAAGGGTGAGCAGTTCTTC.

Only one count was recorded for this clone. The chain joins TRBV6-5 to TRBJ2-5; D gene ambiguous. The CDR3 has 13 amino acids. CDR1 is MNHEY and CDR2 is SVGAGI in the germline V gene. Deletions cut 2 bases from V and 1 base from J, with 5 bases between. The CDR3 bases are TGTGCCAGCAGTTACCACGGCCAAGAGACCCAGTACTTC. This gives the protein CASSYHGQETQYF.

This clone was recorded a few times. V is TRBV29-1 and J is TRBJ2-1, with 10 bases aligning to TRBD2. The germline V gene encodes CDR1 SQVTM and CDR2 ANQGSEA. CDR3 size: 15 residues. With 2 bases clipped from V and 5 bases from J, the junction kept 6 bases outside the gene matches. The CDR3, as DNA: TGCAGCGTTGAATACGGACTAGCGGTTAACAATGAGCAGTTCTTC. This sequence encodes CSVEYGLAVNNEQFF.

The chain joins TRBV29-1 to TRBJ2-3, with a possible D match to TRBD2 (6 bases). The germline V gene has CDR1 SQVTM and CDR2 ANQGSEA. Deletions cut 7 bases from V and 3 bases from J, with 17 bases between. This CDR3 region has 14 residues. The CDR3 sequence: CSAAQGGTTDTQYF. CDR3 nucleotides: TGCAGCGCTGCTCAGGGCGGGACGACAGATACGCAGTATTTT.

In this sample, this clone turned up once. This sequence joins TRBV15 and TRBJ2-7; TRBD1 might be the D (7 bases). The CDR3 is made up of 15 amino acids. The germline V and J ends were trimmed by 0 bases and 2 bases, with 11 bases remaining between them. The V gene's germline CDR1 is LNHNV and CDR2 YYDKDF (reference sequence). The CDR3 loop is CATSREGRGAYEQYF. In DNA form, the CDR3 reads TGTGCCACCAGCAGAGAGGGCAGGGGGGCCTACGAGCAGTACTTC.

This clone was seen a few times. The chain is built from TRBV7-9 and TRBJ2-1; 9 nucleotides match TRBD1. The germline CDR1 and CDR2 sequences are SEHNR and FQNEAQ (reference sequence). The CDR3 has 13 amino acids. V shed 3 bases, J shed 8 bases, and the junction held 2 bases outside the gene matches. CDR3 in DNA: TGTGCCAGCAGCTTGGGACAGGGAGATGAGCAGTTCTTC. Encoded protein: CASSLGQGDEQFF.

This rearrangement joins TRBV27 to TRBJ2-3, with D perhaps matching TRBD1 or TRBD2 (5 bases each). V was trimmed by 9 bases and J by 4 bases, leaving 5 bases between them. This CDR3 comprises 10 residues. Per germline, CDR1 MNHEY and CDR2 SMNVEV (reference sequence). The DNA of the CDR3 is TGTGCCAGGGGGGCAGATACGCAGTATTTT. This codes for CARGADTQYF.

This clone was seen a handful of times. The CDR3 nucleotides read TGCGCCAGCAGCCAAAGGGACAGTCCTGGCTACACCTTC. Translation: CASSQRDSPGYTF. The chain has TRBV4-1 and TRBJ1-2, with 7 bases aligning to TRBD1. Trimming at V came to 2 bases and at J to 7 bases, leaving 4 bases not matched to a gene. From germline, CDR1 is MGHRA and CDR2 YSYEKL. The CDR3 is 13 amino acids.